This T cell receptor beta chain was sequenced in a study of cytomegalovirus exposure and HLA in healthy donors. Overall study findings and caveats: The study designated fewer than 200 TCR beta chains cytomegalovirus-associated. In a later analysis, compared with equally common non-associated chains, HLA-associated beta chains were more expanded. TCR sequences were mostly rare, though some public TCRs occurred in many donors.

Regarding donors, all were healthy bone marrow donors. This clone was detected once. Its antigen is undetermined. Amplification used 60 Vbeta primers and 13 Jbeta primers. Clones were sequenced by immunoSEQ multiplex PCR, and TCRdb holds only the in-frame ones, with some missing. Of approximately 160,000 clones listed, 68% were seen once; the top ten hold roughly 1.5%. This CDR3 has 16 amino acids. V trimming: 3 bases; J trimming: 0 bases; junction bases outside the gene matches: 8. CDR1 is SGHRS, CDR2 YFSETQ, per germline. This sequence was found in a man aged 50 to 60 in good health and CMV-seronegative. V and J are TRBV5-1 and TRBJ1-1; 7 nucleotides align to TRBD1. The sample taken for sequencing was PBMCs. In DNA form, the CDR3 reads TGCGCCAGCAGCTCAAGAAGACAGGGAATGAACACTGAAGCTTTCTTT. Its translation: CASSSRRQGMNTEAFF.